The entry below gives a single T cell receptor (beta chain) sequence along with its context. Antigen unknown. Trimming stripped 0 bases from V and 0 bases from J, with 12 bases between. The CDR3 has 17 residues. The germline gives CDR1 SGHAT, CDR2 FQNNGV. This sample is part of a study of regulatory T cells. Study outcomes and limitations: Hydrophobic residues at CDR3 positions 6 and 7 were enriched in conventional CD4+ T cells of CD3G-deficient patients.

The primer mix had 52 TRBV and 13 TRBJ primers. Sequencing used immunoSEQ multiplex PCR; TCRdb keeps in-frame clones, though not all of them. The repertoire has around 32,000 clones, about nine tenths of them found once; the top ten carry roughly 1.6%. The sequence was collected from a young adult with CD3G deficiency. Sequences were obtained from conventional CD4+ T cells sorted from blood. This rearrangement joins TRBV11-2 to TRBJ1-3, with D perhaps matching TRBD1 (5 bases). The CDR3 DNA reads as TGTGCCAGCAGCTTAGATCGAGGGACTCTCTCTGGAAACACCATATATTTT. Translating it yields CASSLDRGTLSGNTIYF.